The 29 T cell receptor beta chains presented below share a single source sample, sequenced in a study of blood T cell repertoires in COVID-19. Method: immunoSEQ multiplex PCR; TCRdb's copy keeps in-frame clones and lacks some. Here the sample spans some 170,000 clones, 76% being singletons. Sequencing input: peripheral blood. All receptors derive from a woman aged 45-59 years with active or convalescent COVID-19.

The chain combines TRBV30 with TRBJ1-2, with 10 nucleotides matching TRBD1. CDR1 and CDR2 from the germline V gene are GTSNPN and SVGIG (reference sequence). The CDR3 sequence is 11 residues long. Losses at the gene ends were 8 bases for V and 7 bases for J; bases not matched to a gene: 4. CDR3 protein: CAGRTGGGYTF. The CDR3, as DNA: TGTGCCGGACGGACAGGGGGTGGCTACACCTTC.

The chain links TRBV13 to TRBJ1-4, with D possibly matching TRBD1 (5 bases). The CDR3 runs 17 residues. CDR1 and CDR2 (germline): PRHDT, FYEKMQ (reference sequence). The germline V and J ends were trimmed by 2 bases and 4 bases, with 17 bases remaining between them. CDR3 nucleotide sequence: TGTGCCAGCAGCTTATCCCAGGGACGGACTAATAATGAAAAACTGTTTTTT. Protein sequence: CASSLSQGRTNNEKLFF.

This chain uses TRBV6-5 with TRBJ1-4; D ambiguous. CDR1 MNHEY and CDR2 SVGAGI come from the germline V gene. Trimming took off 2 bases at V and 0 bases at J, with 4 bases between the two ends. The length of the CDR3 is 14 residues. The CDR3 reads CASSYLSTNEKLFF. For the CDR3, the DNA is TGTGCCAGCAGTTACCTATCAACTAATGAAAAACTGTTTTTT.

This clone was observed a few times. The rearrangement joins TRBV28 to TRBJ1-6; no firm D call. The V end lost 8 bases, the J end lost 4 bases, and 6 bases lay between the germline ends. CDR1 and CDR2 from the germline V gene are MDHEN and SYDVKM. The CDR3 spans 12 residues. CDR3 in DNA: TGTGCCAGCGGAGATTATAATTCACCCCTCCACTTT. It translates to CASGDYNSPLHF.

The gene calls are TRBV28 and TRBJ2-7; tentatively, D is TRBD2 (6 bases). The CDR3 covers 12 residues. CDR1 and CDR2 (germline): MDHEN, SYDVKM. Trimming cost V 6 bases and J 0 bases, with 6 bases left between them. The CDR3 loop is CASRRDSYEQYF. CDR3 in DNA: TGTGCCAGCAGGCGGGACTCCTACGAGCAGTACTTC.

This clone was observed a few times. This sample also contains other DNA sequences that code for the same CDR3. The CDR3 reads CASSLDRAYEQYF. CDR3 nucleotides: TGTGCCAGCAGTCTAGACAGGGCCTACGAGCAGTACTTC. The chain couples TRBV6-5 to TRBJ2-7; the match to TRBD1 covers 7 bases. The CDR3 length is 13 residues. The V gene end was trimmed by 5 bases and the J gene end by 2 bases; junction bases not matched to a gene: 3. Germline V gene lookup returns CDR1 MNHEY and CDR2 SVGAGI.

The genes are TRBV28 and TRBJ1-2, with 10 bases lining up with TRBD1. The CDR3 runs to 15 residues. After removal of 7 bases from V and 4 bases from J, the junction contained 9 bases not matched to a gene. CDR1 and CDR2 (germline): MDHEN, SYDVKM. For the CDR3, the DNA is TGTGCCAGCATCCCCGGGACAGGGGTATTCTATGGCTACACCTTC. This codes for CASIPGTGVFYGYTF.

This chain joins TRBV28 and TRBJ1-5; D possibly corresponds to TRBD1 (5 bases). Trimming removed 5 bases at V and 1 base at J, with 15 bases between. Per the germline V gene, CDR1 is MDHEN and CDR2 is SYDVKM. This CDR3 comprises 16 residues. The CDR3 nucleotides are TGTGCCAGCAGTGCGGGGCTCGGGGTGAGCAATCAGCCCCAGCATTTT. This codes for CASSAGLGVSNQPQHF.

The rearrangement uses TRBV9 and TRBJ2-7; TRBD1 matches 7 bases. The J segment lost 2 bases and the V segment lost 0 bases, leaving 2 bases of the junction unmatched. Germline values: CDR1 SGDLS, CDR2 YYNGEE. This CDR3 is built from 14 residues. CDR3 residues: CASSVEGTAYEQYF. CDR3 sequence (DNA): TGTGCCAGCAGCGTAGAGGGGACAGCCTACGAGCAGTACTTC.

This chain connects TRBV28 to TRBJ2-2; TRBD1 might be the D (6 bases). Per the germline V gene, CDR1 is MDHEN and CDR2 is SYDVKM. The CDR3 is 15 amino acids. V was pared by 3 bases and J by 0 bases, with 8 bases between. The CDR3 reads CASSFPGANTGELFF. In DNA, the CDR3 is TGTGCCAGCAGTTTCCCAGGGGCGAACACCGGGGAGCTGTTTTTT.

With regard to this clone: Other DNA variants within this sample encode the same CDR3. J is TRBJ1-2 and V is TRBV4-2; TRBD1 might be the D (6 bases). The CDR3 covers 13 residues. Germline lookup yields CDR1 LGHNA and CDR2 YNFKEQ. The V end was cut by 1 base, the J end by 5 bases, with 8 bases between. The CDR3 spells CASSQGGGYGYTF. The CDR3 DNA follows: TGTGCCAGCAGCCAAGGAGGGGGATATGGCTACACCTTC.

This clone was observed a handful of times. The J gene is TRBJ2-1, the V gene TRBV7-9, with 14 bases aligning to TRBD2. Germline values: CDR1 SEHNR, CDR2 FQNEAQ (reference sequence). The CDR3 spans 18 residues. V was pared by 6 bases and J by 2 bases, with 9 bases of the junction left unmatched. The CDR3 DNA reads TGTGCCAGCAGTCGCGGGACTAGCGGGAGTAGCGCCTACAATGAGCAGTTCTTC. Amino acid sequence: CASSRGTSGSSAYNEQFF.

In DNA form, the CDR3 reads TGTGCCAGCAAAATCCGACAGGGAGGCACTGAAGCTTTCTTT. The encoded protein is CASKIRQGGTEAFF. The J gene is TRBJ1-1, the V gene TRBV2; 7 bases are a match to TRBD1. V lost 7 bases, J lost 4 bases, and 9 bases stayed unmatched. The CDR3 has 14 amino acids. The germline V gene encodes CDR1 SNHLY and CDR2 FYNNEI.

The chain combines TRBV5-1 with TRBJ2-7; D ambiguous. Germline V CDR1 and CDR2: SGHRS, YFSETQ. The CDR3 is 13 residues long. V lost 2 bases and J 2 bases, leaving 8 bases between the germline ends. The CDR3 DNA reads TGCGCCAGCAGCTTCGACGGAGCCTACGAGCAGTACTTC. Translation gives CASSFDGAYEQYF. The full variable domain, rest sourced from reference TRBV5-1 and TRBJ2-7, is KAGVTQTPRYLIKTRGQQVTLSCSPISGHRSVSWYQQTPGQGLQFLFEYFSETQRNKGNFPGRFSGRQFSNSRSEMNVSTLELGDSALYLCASSFDGAYEQYFGPGTRLTVT.

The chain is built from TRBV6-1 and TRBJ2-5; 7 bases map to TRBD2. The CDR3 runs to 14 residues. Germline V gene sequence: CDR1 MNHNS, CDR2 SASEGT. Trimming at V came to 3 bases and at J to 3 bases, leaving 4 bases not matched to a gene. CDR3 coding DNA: TGTGCCAGCAGTGACTGGGGAGGGGAAGAGACCCAGTACTTC. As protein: CASSDWGGEETQYF.

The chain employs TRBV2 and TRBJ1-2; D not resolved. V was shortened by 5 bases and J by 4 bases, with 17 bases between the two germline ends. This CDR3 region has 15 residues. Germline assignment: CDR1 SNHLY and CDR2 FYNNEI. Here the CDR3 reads CASSLDKDPLYGYTF. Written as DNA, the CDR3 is TGTGCCAGCAGTCTCGACAAGGATCCCCTCTATGGCTACACCTTC.

The DNA of the CDR3 is TGTGCCAGCAGCCAGGGGGGGGCCAAAAACATTCAGTACTTC. It yields the protein CASSQGGAKNIQYF. The J gene is TRBJ2-4, the V gene TRBV4-2; 7 positions agree with TRBD2. The CDR3 has 14 amino acids. The germline CDR1 and CDR2 sequences are LGHNA and YNFKEQ. Trimming removed 3 bases from V and 1 base from J; junction bases left unmatched: 0.

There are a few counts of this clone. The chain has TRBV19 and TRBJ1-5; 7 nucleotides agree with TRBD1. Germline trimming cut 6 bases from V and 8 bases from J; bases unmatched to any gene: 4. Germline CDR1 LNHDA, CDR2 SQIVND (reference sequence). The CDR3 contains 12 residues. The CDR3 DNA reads TGTGCCAGTAGGGGACAGTATAAGCCCCAGCATTTT. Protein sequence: CASRGQYKPQHF.

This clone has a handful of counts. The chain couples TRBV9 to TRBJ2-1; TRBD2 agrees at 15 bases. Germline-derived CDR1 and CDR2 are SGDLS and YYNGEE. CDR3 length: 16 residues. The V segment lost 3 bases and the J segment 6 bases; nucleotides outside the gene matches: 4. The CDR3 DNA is TGTGCCAGCAGCGCCTCGGGACTAGCGGGAGGCAATGAGCAGTTCTTC. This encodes CASSASGLAGGNEQFF.

CDR3: CASRAGLAGRDEQYF. The CDR3 region has the DNA TGTGCCAGCAGGGCTGGACTAGCGGGACGAGACGAGCAGTACTTC. This chain joins TRBV28 and TRBJ2-7; TRBD2 agrees at 12 bases. CDR3 length equals 15 residues. J was trimmed by 5 bases and V by 6 bases; bases with no gene match: 8. Germline CDR1 reads MDHEN; CDR2 reads SYDVKM.

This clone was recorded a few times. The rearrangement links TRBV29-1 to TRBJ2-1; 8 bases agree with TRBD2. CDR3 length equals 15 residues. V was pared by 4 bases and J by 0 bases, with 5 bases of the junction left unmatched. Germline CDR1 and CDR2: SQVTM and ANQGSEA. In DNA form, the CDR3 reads TGCAGCGTTGGGACTAGCCCGAGCTCCTACAATGAGCAGTTCTTC. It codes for CSVGTSPSSYNEQFF.

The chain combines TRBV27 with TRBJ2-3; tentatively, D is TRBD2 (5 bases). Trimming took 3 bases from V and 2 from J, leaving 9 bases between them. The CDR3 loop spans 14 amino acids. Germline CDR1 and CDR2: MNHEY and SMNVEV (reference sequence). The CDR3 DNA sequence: TGTGCCAGCAGTTTGAGGCTAGCCACAGATACGCAGTATTTT. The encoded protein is CASSLRLATDTQYF.

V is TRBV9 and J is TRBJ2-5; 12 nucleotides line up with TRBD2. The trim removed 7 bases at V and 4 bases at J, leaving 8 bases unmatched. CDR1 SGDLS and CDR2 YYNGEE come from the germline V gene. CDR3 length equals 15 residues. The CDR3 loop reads CASGRASGGGETQYF. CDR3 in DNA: TGTGCCAGCGGCCGGGCTAGCGGGGGGGGAGAGACCCAGTACTTC.

The CDR3 sequence: CASSIREGNSGNTIYF. CDR3 nucleotides: TGTGCCAGCAGTATCAGGGAGGGGAACTCTGGAAACACCATATATTTT. The chain carries TRBV6-6 and TRBJ1-3, with TRBD1 as a possible D gene (5 bases). Germline assignment: CDR1 MNHNY and CDR2 SVGAGI (reference sequence). The CDR3 spans 16 residues. V was cut by 5 bases and J by 0 bases, with 14 bases left in between.

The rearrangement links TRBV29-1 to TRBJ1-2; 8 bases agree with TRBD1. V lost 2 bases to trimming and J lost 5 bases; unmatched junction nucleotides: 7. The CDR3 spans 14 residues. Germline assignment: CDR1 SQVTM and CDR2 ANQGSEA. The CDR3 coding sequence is TGCAGCGTTGAAACTCGGGACAGGAATTATGGCTACACCTTC. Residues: CSVETRDRNYGYTF.

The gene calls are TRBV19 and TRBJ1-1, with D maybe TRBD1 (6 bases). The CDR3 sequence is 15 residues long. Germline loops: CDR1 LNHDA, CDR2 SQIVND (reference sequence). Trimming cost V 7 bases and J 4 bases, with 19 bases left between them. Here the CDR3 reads CASIRSGQVGTEAFF. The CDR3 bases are TGTGCCAGTATCAGATCGGGACAAGTCGGCACTGAAGCTTTCTTT.

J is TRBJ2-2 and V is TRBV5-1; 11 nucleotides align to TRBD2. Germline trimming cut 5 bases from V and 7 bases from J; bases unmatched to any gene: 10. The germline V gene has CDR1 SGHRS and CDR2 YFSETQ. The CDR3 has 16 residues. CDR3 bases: TGCGCCAGCAGTTCCAATAGCGGGGGGGCCGTCGGGGAGCTGTTTTTT. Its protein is CASSSNSGGAVGELFF. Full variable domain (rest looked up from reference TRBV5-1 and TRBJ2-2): KAGVTQTPRYLIKTRGQQVTLSCSPISGHRSVSWYQQTPGQGLQFLFEYFSETQRNKGNFPGRFSGRQFSNSRSEMNVSTLELGDSALYLCASSSNSGGAVGELFFGEGSRLTVL.

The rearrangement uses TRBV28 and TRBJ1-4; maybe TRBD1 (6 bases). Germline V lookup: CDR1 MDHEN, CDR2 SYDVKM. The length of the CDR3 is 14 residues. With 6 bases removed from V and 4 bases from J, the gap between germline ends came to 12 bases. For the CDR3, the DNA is TGTGCCAGCAGCGGGACACAGATTAATGAAAAACTGTTTTTT. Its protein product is CASSGTQINEKLFF.

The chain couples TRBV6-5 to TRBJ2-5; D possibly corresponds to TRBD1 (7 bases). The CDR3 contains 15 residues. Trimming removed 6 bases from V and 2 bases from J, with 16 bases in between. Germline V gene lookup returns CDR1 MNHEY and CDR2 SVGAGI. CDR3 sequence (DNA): TGTGCCAGCAGGGCAGGGGGGTCAAATCAAGAGACCCAGTACTTC. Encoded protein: CASRAGGSNQETQYF.